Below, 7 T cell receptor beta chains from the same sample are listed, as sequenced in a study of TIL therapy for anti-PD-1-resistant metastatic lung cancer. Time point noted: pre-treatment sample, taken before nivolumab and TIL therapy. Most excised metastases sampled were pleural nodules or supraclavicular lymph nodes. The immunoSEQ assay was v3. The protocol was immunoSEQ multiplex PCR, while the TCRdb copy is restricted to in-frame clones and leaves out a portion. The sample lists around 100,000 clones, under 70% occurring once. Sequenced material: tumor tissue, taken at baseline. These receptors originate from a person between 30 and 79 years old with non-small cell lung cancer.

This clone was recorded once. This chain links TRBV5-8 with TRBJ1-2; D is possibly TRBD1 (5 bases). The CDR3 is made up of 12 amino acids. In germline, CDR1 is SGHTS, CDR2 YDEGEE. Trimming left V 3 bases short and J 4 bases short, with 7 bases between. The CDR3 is CASSWGFYGYTF. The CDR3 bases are TGTGCCAGCAGCTGGGGCTTCTATGGCTACACCTTC.

The CDR3 protein is CSVETPGMGTGDIMTQHF. As DNA, the CDR3 is TGCAGCGTTGAAACCCCGGGAATGGGGACAGGGGATATCATGACCCAGCATTTT. This chain connects TRBV29-1 to TRBJ1-5, with 10 bases fitting TRBD1. V shed 2 bases and J 11 bases; nucleotides not matched to a gene: 21. Germline values: CDR1 SQVTM, CDR2 ANQGSEA. This CDR3 is 18 amino acids long.

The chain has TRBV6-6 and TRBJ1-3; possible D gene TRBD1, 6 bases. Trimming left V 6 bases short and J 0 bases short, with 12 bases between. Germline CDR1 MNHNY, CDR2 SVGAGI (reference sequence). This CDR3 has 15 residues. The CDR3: CASRPDSYSGNTIYF. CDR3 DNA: TGTGCCAGCAGACCGGACAGCTACTCTGGAAACACCATATATTTT.

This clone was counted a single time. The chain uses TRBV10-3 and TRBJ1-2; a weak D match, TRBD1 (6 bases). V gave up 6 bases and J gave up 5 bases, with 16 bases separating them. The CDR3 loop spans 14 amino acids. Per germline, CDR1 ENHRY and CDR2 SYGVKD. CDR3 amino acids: CAISLGQRDYGYTF. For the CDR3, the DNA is TGTGCCATCAGCCTCGGACAGCGGGATTATGGCTACACCTTC.

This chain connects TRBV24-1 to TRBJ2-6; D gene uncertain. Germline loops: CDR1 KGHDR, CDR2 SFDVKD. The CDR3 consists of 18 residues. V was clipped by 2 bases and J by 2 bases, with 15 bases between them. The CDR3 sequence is CATSDSSVWGTGANVLTF. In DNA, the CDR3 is TGTGCCACCAGTGATTCTTCAGTGTGGGGAACTGGGGCCAACGTCCTGACTTTC.

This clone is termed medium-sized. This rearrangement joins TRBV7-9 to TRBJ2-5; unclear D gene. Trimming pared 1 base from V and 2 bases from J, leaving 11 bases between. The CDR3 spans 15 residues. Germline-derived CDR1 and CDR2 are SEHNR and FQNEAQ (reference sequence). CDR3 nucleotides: TGTGCCAGCAGCTTAGGAATCGGCGGTCAAGAGACCCAGTACTTC. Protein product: CASSLGIGGQETQYF.

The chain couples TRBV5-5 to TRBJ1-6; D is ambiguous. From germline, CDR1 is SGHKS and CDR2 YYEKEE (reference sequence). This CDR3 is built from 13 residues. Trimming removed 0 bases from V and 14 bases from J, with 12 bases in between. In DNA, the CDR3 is TGTGCCAGCAGCTTGGAGGGAACGCCATCCCTCCACTTT. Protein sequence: CASSLEGTPSLHF.